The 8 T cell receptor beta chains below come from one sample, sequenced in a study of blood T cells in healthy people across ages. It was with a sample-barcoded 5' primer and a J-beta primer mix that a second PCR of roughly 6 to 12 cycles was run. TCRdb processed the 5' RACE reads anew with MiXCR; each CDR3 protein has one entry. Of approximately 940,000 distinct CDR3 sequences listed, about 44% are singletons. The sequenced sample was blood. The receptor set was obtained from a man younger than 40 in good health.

The CDR3 DNA sequence: TGTGCCAGCAGCTTCACTGTAATAGACAGGGGGCGTAACTATGGCTACACCTTC. Translation: CASSFTVIDRGRNYGYTF. The chain combines TRBV7-2 with TRBJ1-2; 10 bases agree with TRBD1. From germline, CDR1 is SGHTA and CDR2 FQGNSA. This CDR3 comprises 18 residues. Trimming cost V 3 bases and J 1 base; bases outside gene matches: 11. Together with reference TRBV7-2 and TRBJ1-2, the CDR3 gives the full variable domain: GAGVSQSPSNKVTEKGKDVELRCDPISGHTALYWYRQSLGQGLEFLIYFQGNSAPDKSGLPSDRFSAERTGGSVSTLTIQRTQQEDSAVYLCASSFTVIDRGRNYGYTFGSGTRLTVV.

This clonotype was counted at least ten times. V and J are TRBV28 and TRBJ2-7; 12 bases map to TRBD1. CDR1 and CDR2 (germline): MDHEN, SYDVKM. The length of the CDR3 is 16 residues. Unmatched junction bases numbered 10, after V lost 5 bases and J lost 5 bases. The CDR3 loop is CASSLGTGGVKHEQYF. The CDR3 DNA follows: TGTGCCAGCAGTCTCGGGACAGGGGGCGTAAAACACGAGCAGTACTTC.

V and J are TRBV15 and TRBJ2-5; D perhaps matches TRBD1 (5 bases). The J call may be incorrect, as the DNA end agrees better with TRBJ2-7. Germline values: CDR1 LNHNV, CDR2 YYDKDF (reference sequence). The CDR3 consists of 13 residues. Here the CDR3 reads CATSRDSGYEQYF. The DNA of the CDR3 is TGTGCCACCAGCAGAGATTCAGGGTACGAGCAGTACTTC.

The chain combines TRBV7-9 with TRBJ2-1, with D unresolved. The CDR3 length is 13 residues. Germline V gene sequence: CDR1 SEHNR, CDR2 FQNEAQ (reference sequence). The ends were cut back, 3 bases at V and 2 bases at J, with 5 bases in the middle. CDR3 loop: CASSFDTYNEQFF. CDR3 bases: TGTGCCAGCAGCTTCGATACCTACAATGAGCAGTTCTTC. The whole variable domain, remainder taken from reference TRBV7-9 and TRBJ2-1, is DTGVSQNPRHKITKRGQNVTFRCDPISEHNRLYWYRQTLGQGPEFLTYFQNEAQLEKSRLLSDRFSAERPKGSFSTLEIQRTEQGDSAMYLCASSFDTYNEQFFGPGTRLTVL.

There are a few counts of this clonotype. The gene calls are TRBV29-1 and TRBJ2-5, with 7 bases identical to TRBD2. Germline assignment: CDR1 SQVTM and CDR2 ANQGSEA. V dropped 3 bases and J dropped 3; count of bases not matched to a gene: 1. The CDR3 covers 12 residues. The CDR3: CSVDGLEETQYF. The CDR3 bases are TGCAGCGTTGACGGACTAGAAGAGACCCAGTACTTC.

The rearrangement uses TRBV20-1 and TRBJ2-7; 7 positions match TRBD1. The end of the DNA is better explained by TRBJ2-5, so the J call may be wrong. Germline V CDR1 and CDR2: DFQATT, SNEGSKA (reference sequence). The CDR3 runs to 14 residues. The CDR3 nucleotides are TGCAGTGCTAGAGGGTGGGGGACAGAAGAGACCCAGTACTTC. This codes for CSARGWGTEETQYF.

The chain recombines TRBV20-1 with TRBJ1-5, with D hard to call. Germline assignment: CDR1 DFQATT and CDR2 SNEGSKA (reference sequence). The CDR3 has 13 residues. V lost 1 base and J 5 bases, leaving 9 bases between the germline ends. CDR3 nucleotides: TGCAGTGCTAGAGGATGGCCGGATCAGCCCCAGCATTTT. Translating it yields CSARGWPDQPQHF.

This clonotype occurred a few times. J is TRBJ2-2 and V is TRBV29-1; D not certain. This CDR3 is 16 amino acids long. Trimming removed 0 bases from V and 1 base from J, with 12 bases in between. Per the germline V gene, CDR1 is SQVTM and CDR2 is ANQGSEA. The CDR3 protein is CSVEDLTRRNTGELFF. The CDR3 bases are TGCAGCGTTGAAGATCTAACGCGCAGGAACACCGGGGAGCTGTTTTTT.